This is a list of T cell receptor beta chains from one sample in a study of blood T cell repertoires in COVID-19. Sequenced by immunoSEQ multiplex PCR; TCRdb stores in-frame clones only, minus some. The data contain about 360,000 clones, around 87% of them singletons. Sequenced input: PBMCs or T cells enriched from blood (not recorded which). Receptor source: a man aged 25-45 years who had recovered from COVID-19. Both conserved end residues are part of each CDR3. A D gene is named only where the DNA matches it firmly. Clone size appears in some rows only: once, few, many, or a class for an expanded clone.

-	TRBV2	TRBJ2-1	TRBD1	CASSEGTGVSYNEQFF	TGTGCCAGCAGTGAAGGGACAGGGGTTTCCTACAATGAGCAGTTCTTC
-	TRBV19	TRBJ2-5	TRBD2	CASSAGVQETQYF	TGTGCCAGTAGTGCGGGGGTCCAAGAGACCCAGTACTTC
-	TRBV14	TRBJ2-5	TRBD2	CASSQQSGGAETQYF	TGTGCCAGCAGCCAACAAAGCGGGGGGGCTGAGACCCAGTACTTC
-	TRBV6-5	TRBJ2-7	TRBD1	CASSYFSRDRGIEQYF	TGTGCCAGCAGTTACTTCAGCCGGGACAGGGGAATCGAGCAGTACTTC
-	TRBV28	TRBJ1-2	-	CASSLGGATYGYTF	TGTGCCAGCAGTTTAGGAGGGGCAACCTATGGCTACACCTTC
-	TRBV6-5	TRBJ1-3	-	CASTPRGGAGNTIYF	TGTGCCAGCACCCCACGGGGGGGCGCTGGAAACACCATATATTTT
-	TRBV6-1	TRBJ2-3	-	CASSDRTPAADTQYF	TGTGCCAGCAGTGACCGGACACCGGCCGCAGATACGCAGTATTTT
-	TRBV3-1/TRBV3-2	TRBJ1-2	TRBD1	CASSQPGTGMGGYTF	TGTGCCAGCAGCCAACCGGGGACAGGGATGGGAGGCTACACCTTC
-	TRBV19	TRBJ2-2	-	CASSPLASGELFF	TGTGCCAGTAGTCCCCTAGCCTCCGGGGAGCTGTTTTTT
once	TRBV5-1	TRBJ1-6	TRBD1	CASSLDRGNSPLHF	TGCGCCAGCAGCCTAGACAGGGGCAATTCACCCCTCCACTTT
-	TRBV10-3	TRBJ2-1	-	CAMGGGESSYNEQFF	TGTGCCATGGGCGGCGGGGAGAGCTCCTACAATGAGCAGTTCTTC
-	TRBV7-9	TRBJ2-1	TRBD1	CASSPRYDRENEQFF	TGTGCCAGCAGCCCGAGATACGACAGGGAGAATGAGCAGTTCTTC
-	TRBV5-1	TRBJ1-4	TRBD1	CASSLGDRVTNEKLFF	TGCGCCAGCAGCTTGGGAGACAGGGTGACTAATGAAAAACTGTTTTTT
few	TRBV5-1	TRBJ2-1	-	CASSFLDSSYNEQFF	TGCGCCAGCAGCTTTCTCGACAGCTCCTACAATGAGCAGTTCTTC